This is a list of T cell receptor beta chains from one sample in a study of OX40 agonist ivuxolimab in advanced cancers. Some clones are missing from TCRdb's copy, which holds only in-frame ones; the method was immunoSEQ multiplex PCR. The sample has 12,000 to 15,000 clones, about 69% seen once. This material consisted of CD4+ or CD8+ T cells sorted from blood, taken in a trial of the OX40 agonist ivuxolimab. The receptors were gathered from an adult with an advanced solid tumor such as melanoma, head and neck, liver or kidney cancer. The CDR3 runs from the conserved cysteine through the conserved F or W. D genes are given only for firm matches. A clone size is listed for some rows: how often the clone was seen (once, few, many), or a class if it is expanded.

V,D,J,size,DNA,CDR3
TRBV4-3,.,TRBJ2-2,.,TGCGCCAGCAGCCATGGGGGGTCGAACACCGGGGAGCTGTTTTTT,CASSHGGSNTGELFF
TRBV25-1,TRBD1,TRBJ1-1,.,TGTGCCAGCAGTGATGGACAGGGAGGGAACACTGAAGCTTTCTTT,CASSDGQGGNTEAFF
TRBV5-4,TRBD2,TRBJ2-4,.,TGTGCCAGCAGCTTCCGGGGGGGGAACATTCAGTACTTC,CASSFRGGNIQYF
TRBV29-1,.,TRBJ2-2,.,TGCAGCGTTGAAGTTCTGGGGGGCACCGGGGAGCTGTTTTTT,CSVEVLGGTGELFF
TRBV21-1,.,TRBJ2-2,.,TGTGCCAGCAGCCCTTGGCCGGGACAGGGAGAAGGCACCGGGGAGCTGTTTTTT,CASSPWPGQGEGTGELFF
TRBV30,.,TRBJ1-3,medium-sized,TGTGCCTGGAAACGCTCTGGAAACACCATATATTTT,CAWKRSGNTIYF
TRBV5-6,TRBD2,TRBJ2-5,.,TGTGCCAGCAGCTTGGCCTCTAGCGGGAGGGCCCGAGTGACCCAGTACTTC,CASSLASSGRARVTQYF
TRBV6-5,.,TRBJ2-7,few,TGTGCCAGCAGGGACCCACCTCACTACGAGCAGTACTTC,CASRDPPHYEQYF
TRBV2,.,TRBJ2-1,few,TGTGCCAGCAGCCTGAAGGGGGGCTCCTACAATGAGCAGTTCTTC,CASSLKGGSYNEQFF
TRBV9,.,TRBJ2-7,.,TGTGCCAGCAGCGTAGGAAGCGGTTCCTACGAGCAGTACTTC,CASSVGSGSYEQYF
TRBV6-4,TRBD1,TRBJ2-3,.,TGTGCCAGCAGTGGACAGGGGGCGCAGCGGGAGAGCACAGATACGCAGTATTTT,CASSGQGAQRESTDTQYF
TRBV2,.,TRBJ1-2,.,TGTGCCAGCAACCAAAGGGGGGGGTATGGCTACACCTTC,CASNQRGGYGYTF
TRBV11-2,TRBD2,TRBJ2-1,.,TGTGCCAGCAGCTTAGATCTGACAGCGGGAGGGCAAAATGAGCAGTTCTTC,CASSLDLTAGGQNEQFF
TRBV11-2,.,TRBJ2-7,.,TGTGCCAGCAGCTTCGAGAGAGGTAACGAGCAGTACTTC,CASSFERGNEQYF
TRBV4-3,.,TRBJ1-1,.,TGCGCCAGCAGCCAAGATTTGGCCGGGACTGAAGCTTTCTTT,CASSQDLAGTEAFF
TRBV19,TRBD2,TRBJ2-7,once,TGTGCCAGTAGTGAGACTAGCGGGAGCATCGACGAGCAGTACTTC,CASSETSGSIDEQYF
TRBV29-1,.,TRBJ2-2,.,TGCAGCGGGCACATACACACCGGGGAGCTGTTTTTT,CSGHIHTGELFF
TRBV6-6,.,TRBJ2-2,.,TGTGCCAGCAGTACTACAGGGATCACCGGGGAGCTGTTTTTT,CASSTTGITGELFF
TRBV7-9,.,TRBJ2-3,.,TGTGCCAGCGGGGGGCTGGGGAACACAGATACGCAGTATTTT,CASGGLGNTDTQYF
TRBV11-2,TRBD2,TRBJ2-2,.,TGTGCCAGCAGCTTAGCCTTGGGACTAGCTCCCGCCGGGGAGCTGTTTTTT,CASSLALGLAPAGELFF